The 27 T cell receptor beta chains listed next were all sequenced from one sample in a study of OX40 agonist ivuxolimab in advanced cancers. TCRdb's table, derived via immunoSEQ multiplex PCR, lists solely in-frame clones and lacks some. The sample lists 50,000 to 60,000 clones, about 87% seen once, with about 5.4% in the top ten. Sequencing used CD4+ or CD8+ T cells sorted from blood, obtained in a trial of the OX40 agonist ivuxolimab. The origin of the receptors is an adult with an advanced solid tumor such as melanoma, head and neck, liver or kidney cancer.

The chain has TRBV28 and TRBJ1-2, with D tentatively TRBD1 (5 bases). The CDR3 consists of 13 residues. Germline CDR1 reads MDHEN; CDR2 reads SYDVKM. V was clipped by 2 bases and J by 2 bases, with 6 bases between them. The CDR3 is CASSLQGNYGYTF. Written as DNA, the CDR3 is TGTGCCAGCAGTTTACAGGGAAACTATGGCTACACCTTC.

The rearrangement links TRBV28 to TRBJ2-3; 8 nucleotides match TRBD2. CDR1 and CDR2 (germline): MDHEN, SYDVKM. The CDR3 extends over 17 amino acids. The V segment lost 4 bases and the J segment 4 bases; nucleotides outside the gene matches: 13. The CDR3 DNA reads TGTGCCAGCAGTTCCAGACCCTTAGCGGGAATCCCAGATACGCAGTATTTT. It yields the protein CASSSRPLAGIPDTQYF. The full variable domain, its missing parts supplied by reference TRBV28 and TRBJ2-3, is DVKVTQSSRYLVKRTGEKVFLECVQDMDHENMFWYRQDPGLGLRLIYFSYDVKMKEKGDIPEGYSVSREKKERFSLILESASTNQTSMYLCASSSRPLAGIPDTQYFGPGTRLTVL.

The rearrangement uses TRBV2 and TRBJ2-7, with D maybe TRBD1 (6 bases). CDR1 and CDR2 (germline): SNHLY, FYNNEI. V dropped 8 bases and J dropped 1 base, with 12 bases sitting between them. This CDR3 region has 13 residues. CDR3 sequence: CASAGRGSYEQYF. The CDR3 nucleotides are TGTGCCAGCGCTGGTAGGGGGTCCTACGAGCAGTACTTC.

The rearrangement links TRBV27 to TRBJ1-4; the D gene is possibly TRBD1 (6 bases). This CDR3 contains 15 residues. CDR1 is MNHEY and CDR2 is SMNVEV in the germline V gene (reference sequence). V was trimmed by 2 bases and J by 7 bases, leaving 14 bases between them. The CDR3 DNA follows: TGTGCCAGCAGTTTAGGGGGGCGCCGGGTTGAAAAACTGTTTTTT. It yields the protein CASSLGGRRVEKLFF.

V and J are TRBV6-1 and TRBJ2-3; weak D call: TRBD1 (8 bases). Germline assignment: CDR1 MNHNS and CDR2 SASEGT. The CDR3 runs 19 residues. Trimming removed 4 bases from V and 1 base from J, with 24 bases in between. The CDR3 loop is CASSGGGYRGRAGTDTQYF. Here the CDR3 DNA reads TGTGCCAGCAGTGGAGGGGGTTACAGGGGGAGGGCGGGCACAGATACGCAGTATTTT.

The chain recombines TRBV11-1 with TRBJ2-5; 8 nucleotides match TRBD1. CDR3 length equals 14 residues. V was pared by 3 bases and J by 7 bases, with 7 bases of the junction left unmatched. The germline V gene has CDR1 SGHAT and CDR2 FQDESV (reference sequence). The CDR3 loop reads CASSFPTGARTQYF. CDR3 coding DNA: TGTGCCAGCAGCTTCCCGACAGGGGCGCGGACCCAGTACTTC. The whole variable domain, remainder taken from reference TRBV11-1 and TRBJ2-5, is EAEVAQSPRYKITEKSQAVAFWCDPISGHATLYWYRQILGQGPELLVQFQDESVVDDSQLPKDRFSAERLKGVDSTLKIQPAELGDSAMYLCASSFPTGARTQYFGPGTRLLVL.

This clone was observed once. Written as DNA, the CDR3 is TGCGCCAGCACTACGACAGACTACGAGCAGTACTTC. It translates to CASTTTDYEQYF. The rearrangement joins TRBV10-2 to TRBJ2-7; D perhaps matches TRBD1 (5 bases). Germline V gene lookup returns CDR1 WSHSY and CDR2 SAAADI. V gave up 7 bases and J gave up 3 bases, with 10 bases separating them. CDR3 length equals 12 residues.

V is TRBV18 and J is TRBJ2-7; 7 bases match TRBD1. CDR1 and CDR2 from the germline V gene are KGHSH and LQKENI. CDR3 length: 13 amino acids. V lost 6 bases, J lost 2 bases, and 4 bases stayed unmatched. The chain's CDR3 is CASSRGQTYEQYF. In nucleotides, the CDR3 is TGTGCCAGCTCCCGGGGACAGACCTACGAGCAGTACTTC.

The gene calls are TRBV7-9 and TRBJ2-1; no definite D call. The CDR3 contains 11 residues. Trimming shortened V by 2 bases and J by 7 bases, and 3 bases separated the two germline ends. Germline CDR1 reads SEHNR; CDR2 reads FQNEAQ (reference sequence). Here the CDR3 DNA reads TGTGCCAGCAGCTTATTAAATGAGCAGTTCTTC. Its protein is CASSLLNEQFF.

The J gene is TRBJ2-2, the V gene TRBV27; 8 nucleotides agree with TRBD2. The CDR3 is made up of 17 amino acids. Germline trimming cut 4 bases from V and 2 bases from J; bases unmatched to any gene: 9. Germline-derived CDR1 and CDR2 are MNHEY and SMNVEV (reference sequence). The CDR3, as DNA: TGTGCCAGCAGTTACACACCGGGAGGGGTAAACACCGGGGAGCTGTTTTTT. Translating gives CASSYTPGGVNTGELFF.

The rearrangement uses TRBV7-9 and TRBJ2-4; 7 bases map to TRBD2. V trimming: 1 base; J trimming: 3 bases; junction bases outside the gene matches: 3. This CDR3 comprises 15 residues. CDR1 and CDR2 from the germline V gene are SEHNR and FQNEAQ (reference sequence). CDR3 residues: CASSLDWTSKNIQYF. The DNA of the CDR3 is TGTGCCAGCAGCTTAGACTGGACTAGCAAAAACATTCAGTACTTC.

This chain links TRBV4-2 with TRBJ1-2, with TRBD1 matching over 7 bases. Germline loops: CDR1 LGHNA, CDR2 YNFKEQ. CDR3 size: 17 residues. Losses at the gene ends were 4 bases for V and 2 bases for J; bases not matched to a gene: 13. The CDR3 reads CASSRRSDSQGNYGYTF. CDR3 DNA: TGTGCCAGCAGCCGACGATCCGACTCACAGGGGAACTATGGCTACACCTTC.

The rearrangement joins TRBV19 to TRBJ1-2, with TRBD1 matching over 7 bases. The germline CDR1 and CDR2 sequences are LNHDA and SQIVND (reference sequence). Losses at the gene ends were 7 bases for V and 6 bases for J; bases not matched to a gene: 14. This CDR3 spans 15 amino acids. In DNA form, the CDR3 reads TGTGCCAGTACCTCAAGAGACAGGGCACTGGATGGCTACACCTTC. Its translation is CASTSRDRALDGYTF.

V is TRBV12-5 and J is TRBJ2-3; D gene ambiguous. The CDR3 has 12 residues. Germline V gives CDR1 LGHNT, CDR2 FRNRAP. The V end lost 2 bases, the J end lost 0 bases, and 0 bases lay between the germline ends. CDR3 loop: CASGLSTDTQYF. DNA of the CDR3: TGTGCTAGTGGTTTGAGCACAGATACGCAGTATTTT.

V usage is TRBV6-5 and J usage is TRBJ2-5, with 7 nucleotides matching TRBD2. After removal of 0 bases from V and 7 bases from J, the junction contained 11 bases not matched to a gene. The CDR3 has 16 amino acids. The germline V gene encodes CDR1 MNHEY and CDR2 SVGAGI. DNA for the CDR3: TGTGCCAGCAGTTACTCGGGAGGGAACCGTTTGGGGACCCAGTACTTC. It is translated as CASSYSGGNRLGTQYF.

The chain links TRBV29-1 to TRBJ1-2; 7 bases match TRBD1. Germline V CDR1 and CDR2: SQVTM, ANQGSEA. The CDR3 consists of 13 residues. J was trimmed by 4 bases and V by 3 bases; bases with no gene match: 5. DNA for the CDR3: TGCAGCGTTGAGATACAGGGGTCCTATGGCTACACCTTC. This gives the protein CSVEIQGSYGYTF. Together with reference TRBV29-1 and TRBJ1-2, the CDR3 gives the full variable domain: SAVISQKPSRDICQRGTSLTIQCQVDSQVTMMFWYRQQPGQSLTLIATANQGSEATYESGFVIDKFPISRPNLTFSTLTVSNMSPEDSSIYLCSVEIQGSYGYTFGSGTRLTVV.

This CDR3 is CASTRGGAYTEAFF. The CDR3 nucleotides read TGTGCCAGCACCCGGGGGGGGGCCTACACTGAAGCTTTCTTT. The chain couples TRBV2 to TRBJ1-1, with a weak D call TRBD1 (6 bases). Germline CDR1 is SNHLY and CDR2 is FYNNEI. The V gene lost 7 bases and the J gene lost 3 bases, with 15 bases spanning the gap. The CDR3 runs to 14 residues. The variable domain in full, completed from reference TRBV2 and TRBJ1-1, reads EPEVTQTPSHQVTQMGQEVILRCVPISNHLYFYWYRQILGQKVEFLVSFYNNEISEKSEIFDDQFSVERPDGSNFTLKIRSTKLEDSAMYFCASTRGGAYTEAFFGQGTRLTVV.

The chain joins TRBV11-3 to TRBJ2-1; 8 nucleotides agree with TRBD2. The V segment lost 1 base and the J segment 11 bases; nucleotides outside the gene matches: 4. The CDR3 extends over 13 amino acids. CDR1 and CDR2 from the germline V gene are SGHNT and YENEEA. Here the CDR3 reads CASSLVRLAQQFF. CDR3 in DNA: TGTGCCAGCAGCTTAGTGCGACTAGCGCAGCAGTTCTTC.

This CDR3 is CASGTGAGDTEAFF. CDR3 sequence (DNA): TGTGCCAGTGGGACGGGAGCTGGGGACACTGAAGCTTTCTTT. V gene TRBV5-6 combines with J gene TRBJ1-1, with D possibly being TRBD1 (5 bases). With 8 bases removed from V and 3 bases from J, the gap between germline ends came to 17 bases. CDR1 and CDR2 from the germline V gene are SGHDT and YYEEEE. The CDR3 consists of 14 residues.

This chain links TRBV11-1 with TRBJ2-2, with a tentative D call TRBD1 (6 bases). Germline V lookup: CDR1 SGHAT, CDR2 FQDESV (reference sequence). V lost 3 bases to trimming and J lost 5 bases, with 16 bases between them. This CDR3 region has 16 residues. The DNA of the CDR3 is TGTGCCAGCAGCTTCGGGGACACCCATCGGACCGGGGAGCTGTTTTTT. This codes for CASSFGDTHRTGELFF.

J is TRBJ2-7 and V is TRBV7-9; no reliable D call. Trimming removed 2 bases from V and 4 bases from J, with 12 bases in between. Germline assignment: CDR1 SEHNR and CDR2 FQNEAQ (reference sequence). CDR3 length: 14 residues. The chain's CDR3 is CASSLSLDGYEQYF. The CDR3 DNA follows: TGTGCCAGCAGCTTAAGTTTGGACGGGTACGAGCAGTACTTC. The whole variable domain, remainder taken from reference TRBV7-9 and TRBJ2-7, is DTGVSQNPRHKITKRGQNVTFRCDPISEHNRLYWYRQTLGQGPEFLTYFQNEAQLEKSRLLSDRFSAERPKGSFSTLEIQRTEQGDSAMYLCASSLSLDGYEQYFGPGTRLTVT.

The CDR3 DNA is TGTGCCAGCAGGGGGTCAGGACACACCGGGGAGCTGTTTTTT. The encoded protein is CASRGSGHTGELFF. This chain connects TRBV7-3 to TRBJ2-2; no clear D. V was trimmed by 6 bases and J by 3 bases, leaving 11 bases between them. The CDR3 extends over 14 amino acids. CDR1 and CDR2 from the germline V gene are SGHTA and FQGTGA.

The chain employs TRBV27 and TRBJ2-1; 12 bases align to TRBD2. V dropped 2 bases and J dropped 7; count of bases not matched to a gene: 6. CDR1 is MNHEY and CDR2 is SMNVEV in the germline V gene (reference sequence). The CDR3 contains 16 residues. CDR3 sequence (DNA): TGTGCCAGCAGTTTACTAGCGGGAGGGCCGTTTAATGAGCAGTTCTTC. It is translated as CASSLLAGGPFNEQFF.

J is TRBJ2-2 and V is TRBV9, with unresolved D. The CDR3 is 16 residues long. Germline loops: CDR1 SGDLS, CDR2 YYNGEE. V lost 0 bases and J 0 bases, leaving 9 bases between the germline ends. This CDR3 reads CASSVARAPNTGELFF. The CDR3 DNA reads TGTGCCAGCAGCGTAGCCCGTGCACCGAACACCGGGGAGCTGTTTTTT.

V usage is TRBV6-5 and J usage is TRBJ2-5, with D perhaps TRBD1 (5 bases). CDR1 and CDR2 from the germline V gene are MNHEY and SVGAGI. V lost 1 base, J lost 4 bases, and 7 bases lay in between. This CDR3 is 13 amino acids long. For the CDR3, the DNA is TGTGCCAGCAGTTACTTAACAGGAGAGACCCAGTACTTC. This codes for CASSYLTGETQYF.

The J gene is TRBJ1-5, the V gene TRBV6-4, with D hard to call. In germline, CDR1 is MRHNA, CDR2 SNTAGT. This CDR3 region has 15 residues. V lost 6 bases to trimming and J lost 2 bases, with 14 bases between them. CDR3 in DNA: TGTGCCAGCAGCCGCTCTGGCGTCCGCAATCAGCCCCAGCATTTT. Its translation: CASSRSGVRNQPQHF.

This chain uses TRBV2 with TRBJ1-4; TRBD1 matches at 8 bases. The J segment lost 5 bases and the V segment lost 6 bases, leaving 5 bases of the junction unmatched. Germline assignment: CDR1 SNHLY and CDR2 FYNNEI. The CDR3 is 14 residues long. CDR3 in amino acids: CASSWTGQNEKLFF. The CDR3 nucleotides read TGTGCCAGCAGCTGGACAGGGCAGAATGAAAAACTGTTTTTT. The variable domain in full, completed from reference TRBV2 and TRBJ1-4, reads EPEVTQTPSHQVTQMGQEVILRCVPISNHLYFYWYRQILGQKVEFLVSFYNNEISEKSEIFDDQFSVERPDGSNFTLKIRSTKLEDSAMYFCASSWTGQNEKLFFGSGTQLSVL.